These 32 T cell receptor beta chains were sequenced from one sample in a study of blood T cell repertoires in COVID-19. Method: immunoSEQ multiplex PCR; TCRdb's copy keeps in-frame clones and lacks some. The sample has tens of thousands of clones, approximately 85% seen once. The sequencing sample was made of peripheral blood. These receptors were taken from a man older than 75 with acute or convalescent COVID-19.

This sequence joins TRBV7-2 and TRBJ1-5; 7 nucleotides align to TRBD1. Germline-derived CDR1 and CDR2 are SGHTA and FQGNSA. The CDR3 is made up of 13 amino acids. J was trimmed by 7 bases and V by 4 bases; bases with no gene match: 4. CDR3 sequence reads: CASSWGTDQPQHF. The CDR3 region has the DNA TGTGCCAGCAGCTGGGGGACAGACCAGCCCCAGCATTTT. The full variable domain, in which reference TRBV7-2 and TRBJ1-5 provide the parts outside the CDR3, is GAGVSQSPSNKVTEKGKDVELRCDPISGHTALYWYRQSLGQGLEFLIYFQGNSAPDKSGLPSDRFSAERTGGSVSTLTIQRTQQEDSAVYLCASSWGTDQPQHFGDGTRLSIL.

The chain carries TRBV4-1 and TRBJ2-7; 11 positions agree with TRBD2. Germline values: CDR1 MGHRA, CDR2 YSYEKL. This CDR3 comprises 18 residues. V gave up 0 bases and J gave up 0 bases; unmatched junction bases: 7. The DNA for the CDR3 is TGCGCCAGCAGCCAAGATCTAGGACTAGCGGGTAGCTCCTACGAGCAGTACTTC. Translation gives CASSQDLGLAGSSYEQYF.

In DNA, the CDR3 is TGTGCCAGCAGCGTTTTAGCGGGAGGGGGTCCCGGGGAGCTGTTTTTT. The encoded protein is CASSVLAGGGPGELFF. V gene TRBV5-4 combines with J gene TRBJ2-2; 11 bases agree with TRBD2. V trimming: 4 bases; J trimming: 6 bases; junction bases outside the gene matches: 8. The germline gives CDR1 SGHNT, CDR2 YYREEE (reference sequence). The CDR3 spans 16 residues.

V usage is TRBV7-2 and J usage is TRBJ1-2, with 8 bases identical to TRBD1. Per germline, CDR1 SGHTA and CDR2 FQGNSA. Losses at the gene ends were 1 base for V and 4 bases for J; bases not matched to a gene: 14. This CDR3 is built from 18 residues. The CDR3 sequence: CASSLVGAGGLSTYGYTF. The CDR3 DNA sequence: TGTGCCAGCAGCTTAGTCGGGGCAGGGGGCTTATCCACCTATGGCTACACCTTC.

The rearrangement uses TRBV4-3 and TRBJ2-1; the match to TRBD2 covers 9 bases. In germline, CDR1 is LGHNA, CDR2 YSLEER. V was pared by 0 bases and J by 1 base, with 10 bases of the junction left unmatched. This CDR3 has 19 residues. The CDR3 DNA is TGCGCCAGCAGCCAAGAGGGACTGGCGGGAGGGAAGTCCTACAATGAGCAGTTCTTC. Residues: CASSQEGLAGGKSYNEQFF.

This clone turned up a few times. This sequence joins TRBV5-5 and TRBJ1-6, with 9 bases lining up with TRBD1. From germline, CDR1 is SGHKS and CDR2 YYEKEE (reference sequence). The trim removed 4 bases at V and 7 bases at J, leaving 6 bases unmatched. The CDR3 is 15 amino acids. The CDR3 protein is CASSEPGTGNSPLHF. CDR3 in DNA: TGTGCCAGCAGCGAACCCGGGACAGGGAATTCACCCCTCCACTTT.

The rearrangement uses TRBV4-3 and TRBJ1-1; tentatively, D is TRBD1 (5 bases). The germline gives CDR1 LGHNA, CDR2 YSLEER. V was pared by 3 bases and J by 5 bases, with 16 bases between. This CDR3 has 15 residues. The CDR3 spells CASSHLSRERTEAFF. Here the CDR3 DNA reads TGCGCCAGCAGCCACTTGAGCAGGGAACGTACTGAAGCTTTCTTT.

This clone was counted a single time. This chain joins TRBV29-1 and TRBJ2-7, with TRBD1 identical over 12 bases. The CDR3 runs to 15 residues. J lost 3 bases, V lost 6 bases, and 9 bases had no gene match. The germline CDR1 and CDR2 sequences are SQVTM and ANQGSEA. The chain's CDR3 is CSVSGTGGSGYEQYF. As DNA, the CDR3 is TGCAGCGTCTCCGGGACAGGGGGCAGTGGCTACGAGCAGTACTTC.

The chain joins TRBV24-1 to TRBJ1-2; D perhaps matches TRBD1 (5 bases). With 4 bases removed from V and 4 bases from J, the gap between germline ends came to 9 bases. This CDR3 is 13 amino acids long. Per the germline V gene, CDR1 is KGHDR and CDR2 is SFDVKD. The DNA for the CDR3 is TGTGCCACCAGTGAAGGGGCTAGCTATGGCTACACCTTC. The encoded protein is CATSEGASYGYTF.

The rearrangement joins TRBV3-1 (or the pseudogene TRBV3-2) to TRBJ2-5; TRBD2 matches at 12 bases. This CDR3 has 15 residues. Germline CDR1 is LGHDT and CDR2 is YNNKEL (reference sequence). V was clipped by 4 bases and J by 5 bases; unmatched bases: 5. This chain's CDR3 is CASSLRLAGVETQYF. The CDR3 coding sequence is TGTGCCAGCAGCCTCCGACTAGCGGGAGTGGAGACCCAGTACTTC.

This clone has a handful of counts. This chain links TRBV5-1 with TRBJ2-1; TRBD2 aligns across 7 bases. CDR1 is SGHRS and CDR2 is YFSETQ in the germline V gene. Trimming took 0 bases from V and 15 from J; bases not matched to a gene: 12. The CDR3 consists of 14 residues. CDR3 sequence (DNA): TGCGCCAGCAGCTTGGGGGAGGTGGGAGGGCCGCGGTTCTTC. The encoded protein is CASSLGEVGGPRFF.

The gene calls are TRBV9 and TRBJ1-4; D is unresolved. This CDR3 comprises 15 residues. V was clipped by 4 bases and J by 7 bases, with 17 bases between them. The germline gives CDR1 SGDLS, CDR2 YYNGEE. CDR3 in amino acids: CASSPIGGPGEKLFF. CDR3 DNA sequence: TGTGCCAGCAGCCCTATCGGCGGGCCGGGTGAAAAACTGTTTTTT.

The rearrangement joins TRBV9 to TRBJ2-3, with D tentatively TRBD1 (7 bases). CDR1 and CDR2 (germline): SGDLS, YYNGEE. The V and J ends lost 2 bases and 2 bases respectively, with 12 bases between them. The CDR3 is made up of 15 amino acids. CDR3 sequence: CASSVAGQFTDTQYF. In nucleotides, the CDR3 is TGTGCCAGCAGCGTCGCGGGACAGTTCACAGATACGCAGTATTTT. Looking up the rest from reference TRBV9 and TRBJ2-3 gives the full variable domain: DSGVTQTPKHLITATGQRVTLRCSPRSGDLSVYWYQQSLDQGLQFLIQYYNGEERAKGNILERFSAQQFPDLHSELNLSSLELGDSALYFCASSVAGQFTDTQYFGPGTRLTVL.

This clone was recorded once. The CDR3 loop is CASSLSSGRVEETQYF. The CDR3 DNA sequence: TGTGCCAGCAGTTTATCCAGCGGGAGGGTAGAGGAGACCCAGTACTTC. The genes are TRBV28 and TRBJ2-5; 10 bases line up with TRBD2. CDR1 and CDR2 from the germline V gene are MDHEN and SYDVKM. V shed 1 base and J 5 bases; nucleotides not matched to a gene: 7. The CDR3 is 16 residues long.

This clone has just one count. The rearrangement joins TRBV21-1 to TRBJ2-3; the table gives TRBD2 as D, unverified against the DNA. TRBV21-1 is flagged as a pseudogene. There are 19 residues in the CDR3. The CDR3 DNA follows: TGTGCCAGCAGCACGCCCGGGGGGCGCTTAAGGGGCGGCACAGATACGCAGTATTTT. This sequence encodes CASSTPGGRLRGGTDTQYF.

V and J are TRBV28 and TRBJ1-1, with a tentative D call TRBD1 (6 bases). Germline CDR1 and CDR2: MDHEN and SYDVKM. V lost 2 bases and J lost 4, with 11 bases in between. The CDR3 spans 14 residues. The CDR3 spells CASSLRVGGTEAFF. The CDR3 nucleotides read TGTGCCAGCAGTTTAAGGGTAGGGGGCACTGAAGCTTTCTTT. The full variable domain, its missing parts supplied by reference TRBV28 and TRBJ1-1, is DVKVTQSSRYLVKRTGEKVFLECVQDMDHENMFWYRQDPGLGLRLIYFSYDVKMKEKGDIPEGYSVSREKKERFSLILESASTNQTSMYLCASSLRVGGTEAFFGQGTRLTVV.

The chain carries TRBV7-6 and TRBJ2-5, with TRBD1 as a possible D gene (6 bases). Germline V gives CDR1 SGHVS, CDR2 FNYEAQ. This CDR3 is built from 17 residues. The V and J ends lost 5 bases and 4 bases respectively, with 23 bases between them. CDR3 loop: CASSRLRGGMGLETQYF. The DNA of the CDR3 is TGTGCCAGCAGCCGCCTCCGAGGGGGAATGGGGCTAGAGACCCAGTACTTC.

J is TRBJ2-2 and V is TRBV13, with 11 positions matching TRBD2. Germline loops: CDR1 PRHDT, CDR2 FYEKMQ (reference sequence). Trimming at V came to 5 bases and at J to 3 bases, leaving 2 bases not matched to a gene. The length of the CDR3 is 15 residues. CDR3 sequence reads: CASSPTSGDTGELFF. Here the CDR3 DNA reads TGTGCCAGCAGCCCGACTAGCGGGGACACCGGGGAGCTGTTTTTT.

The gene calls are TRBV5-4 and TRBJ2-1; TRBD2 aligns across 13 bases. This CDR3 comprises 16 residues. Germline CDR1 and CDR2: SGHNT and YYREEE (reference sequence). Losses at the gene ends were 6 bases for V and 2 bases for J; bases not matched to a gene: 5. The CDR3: CASTTSGRAAYNEQFF. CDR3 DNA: TGTGCCAGCACCACTAGCGGGAGGGCCGCCTACAATGAGCAGTTCTTC.

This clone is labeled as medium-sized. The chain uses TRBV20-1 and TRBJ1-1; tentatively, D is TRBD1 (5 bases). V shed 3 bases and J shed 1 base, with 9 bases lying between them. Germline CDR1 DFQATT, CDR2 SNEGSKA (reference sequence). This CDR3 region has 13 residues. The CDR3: CSASNQGNTEAFF. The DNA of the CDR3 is TGCAGTGCTAGTAATCAGGGGAACACTGAAGCTTTCTTT.

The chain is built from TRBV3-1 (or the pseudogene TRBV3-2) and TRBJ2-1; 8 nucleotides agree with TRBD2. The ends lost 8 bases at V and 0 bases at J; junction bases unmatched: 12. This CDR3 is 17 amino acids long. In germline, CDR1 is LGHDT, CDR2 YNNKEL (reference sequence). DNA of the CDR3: TGTGCCAGCTGTCGAAGGACTAGCCCTAGCTCCTACAATGAGCAGTTCTTC. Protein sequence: CASCRRTSPSSYNEQFF.

CDR3 nucleotides: TGTGCCAGCAGCTTATATACGGGGGTGGCACAAGAGACCCAGTACTTC. As protein: CASSLYTGVAQETQYF. V gene TRBV7-6 combines with J gene TRBJ2-5; tentatively, D is TRBD2 (6 bases). V lost 2 bases to trimming and J lost 2 bases, with 15 bases between them. Germline values: CDR1 SGHVS, CDR2 FNYEAQ. This CDR3 comprises 16 residues.

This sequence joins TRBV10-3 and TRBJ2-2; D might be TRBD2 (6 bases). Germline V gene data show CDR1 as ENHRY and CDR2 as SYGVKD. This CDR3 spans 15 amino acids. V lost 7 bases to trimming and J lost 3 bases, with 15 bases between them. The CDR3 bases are TGTGCCATCAATCTCGGGGGAGTCGACACCGGGGAGCTGTTTTTT. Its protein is CAINLGGVDTGELFF.

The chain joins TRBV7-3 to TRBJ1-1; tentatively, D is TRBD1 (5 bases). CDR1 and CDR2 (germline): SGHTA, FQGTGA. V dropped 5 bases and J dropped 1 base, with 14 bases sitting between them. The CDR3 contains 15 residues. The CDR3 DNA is TGTGCCAGCAGCCTAATGGGCCAGGGGAACACTGAAGCTTTCTTT. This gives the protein CASSLMGQGNTEAFF.

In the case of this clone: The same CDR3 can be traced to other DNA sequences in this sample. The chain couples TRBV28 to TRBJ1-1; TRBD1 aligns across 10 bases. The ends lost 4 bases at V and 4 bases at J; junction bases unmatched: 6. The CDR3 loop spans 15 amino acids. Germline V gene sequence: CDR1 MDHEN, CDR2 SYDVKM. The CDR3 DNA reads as TGTGCCAGCAGTTCCCTCAGGACAGGGGGCACTGAAGCTTTCTTT. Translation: CASSSLRTGGTEAFF.

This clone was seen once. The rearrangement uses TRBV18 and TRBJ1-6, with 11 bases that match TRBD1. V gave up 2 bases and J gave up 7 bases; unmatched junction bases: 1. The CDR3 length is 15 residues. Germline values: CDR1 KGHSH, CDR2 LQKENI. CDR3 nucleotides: TGTGCCAGCTCACCAGGGACAGGGGGAAATTCACCCCTCCACTTT. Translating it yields CASSPGTGGNSPLHF.

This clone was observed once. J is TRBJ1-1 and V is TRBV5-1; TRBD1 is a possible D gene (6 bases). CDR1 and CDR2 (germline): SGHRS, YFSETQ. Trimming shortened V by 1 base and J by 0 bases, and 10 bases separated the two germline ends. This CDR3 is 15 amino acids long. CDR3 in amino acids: CASSLQGPLNTEAFF. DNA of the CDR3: TGCGCCAGCAGCTTGCAGGGGCCCCTGAACACTGAAGCTTTCTTT.

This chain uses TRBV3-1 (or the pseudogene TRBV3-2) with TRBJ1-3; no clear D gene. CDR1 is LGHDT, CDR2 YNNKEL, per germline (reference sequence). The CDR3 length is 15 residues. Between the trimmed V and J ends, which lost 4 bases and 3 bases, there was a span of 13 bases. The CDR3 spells CASSPRGGYGNTIYF. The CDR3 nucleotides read TGTGCCAGCAGCCCCCGCGGAGGGTATGGAAACACCATATATTTT.

The CDR3 bases are TGTGCCAGCACCCGGGGAGGGGAGGGCGAAAAACTGTTTTTT. Its protein product is CASTRGGEGEKLFF. The genes are TRBV7-9 and TRBJ1-4; a weak D match, TRBD1 (5 bases). This CDR3 is built from 14 residues. The germline V gene encodes CDR1 SEHNR and CDR2 FQNEAQ (reference sequence). Trimming stripped 7 bases from V and 8 bases from J, with 17 bases between.

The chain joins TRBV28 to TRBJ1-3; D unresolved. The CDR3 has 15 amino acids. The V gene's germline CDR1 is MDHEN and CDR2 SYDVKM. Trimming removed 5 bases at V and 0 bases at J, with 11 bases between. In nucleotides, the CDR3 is TGTGCCAGCAGTCCCTCAACATCCTCTGGAAACACCATATATTTT. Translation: CASSPSTSSGNTIYF.

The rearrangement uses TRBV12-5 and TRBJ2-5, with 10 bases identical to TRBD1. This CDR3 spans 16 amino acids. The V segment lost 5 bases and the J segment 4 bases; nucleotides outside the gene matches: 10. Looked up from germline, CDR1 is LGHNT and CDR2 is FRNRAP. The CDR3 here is CASGRPGTGVGETQYF. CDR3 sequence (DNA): TGTGCTAGTGGTCGTCCCGGGACAGGGGTCGGAGAGACCCAGTACTTC.

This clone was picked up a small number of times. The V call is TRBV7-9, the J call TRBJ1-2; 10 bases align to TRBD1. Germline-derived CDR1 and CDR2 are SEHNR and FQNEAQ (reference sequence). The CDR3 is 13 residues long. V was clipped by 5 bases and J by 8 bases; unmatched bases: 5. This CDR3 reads CASSPDRGHGYTF. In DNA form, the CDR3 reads TGTGCCAGCAGCCCTGACAGGGGGCACGGCTACACCTTC.